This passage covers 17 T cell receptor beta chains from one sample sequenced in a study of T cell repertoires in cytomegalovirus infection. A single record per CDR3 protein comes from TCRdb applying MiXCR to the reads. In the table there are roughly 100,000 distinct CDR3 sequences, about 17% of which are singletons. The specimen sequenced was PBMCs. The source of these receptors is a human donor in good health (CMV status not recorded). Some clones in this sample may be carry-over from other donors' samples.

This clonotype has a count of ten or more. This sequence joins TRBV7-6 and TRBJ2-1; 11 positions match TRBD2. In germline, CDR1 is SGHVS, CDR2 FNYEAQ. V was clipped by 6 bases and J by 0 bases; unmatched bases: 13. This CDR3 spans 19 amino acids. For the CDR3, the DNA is TGTGCCAGCAGAGGAGGACTAGCGGGTTTCAAGAGCTCCTACAATGAGCAGTTCTTC. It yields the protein CASRGGLAGFKSSYNEQFF.

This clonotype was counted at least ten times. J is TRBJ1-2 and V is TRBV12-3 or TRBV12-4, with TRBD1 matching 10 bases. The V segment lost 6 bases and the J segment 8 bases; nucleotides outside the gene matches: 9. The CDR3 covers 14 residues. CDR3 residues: CASSRQGQGDGYTF. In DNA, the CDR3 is TGTGCCAGCAGCCGTCAAGGACAGGGGGACGGCTACACCTTC.

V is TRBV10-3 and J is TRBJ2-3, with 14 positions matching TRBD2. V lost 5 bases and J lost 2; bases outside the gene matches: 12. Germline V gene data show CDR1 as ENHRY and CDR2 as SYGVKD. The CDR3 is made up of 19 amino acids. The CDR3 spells CAISPPRGLAGGDTDTQYF. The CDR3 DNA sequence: TGTGCCATCAGTCCCCCTCGCGGACTAGCGGGGGGCGACACAGATACGCAGTATTTT.

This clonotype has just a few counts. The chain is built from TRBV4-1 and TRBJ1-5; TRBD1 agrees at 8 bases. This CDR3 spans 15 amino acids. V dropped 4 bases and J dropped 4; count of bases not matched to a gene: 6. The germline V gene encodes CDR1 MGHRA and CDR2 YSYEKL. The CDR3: CASSPTGDWNQPQHF. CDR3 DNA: TGCGCCAGCAGCCCGACAGGGGATTGGAATCAGCCCCAGCATTTT.

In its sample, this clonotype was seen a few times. CDR3 in amino acids: CSARAPGQWAEQYF. The CDR3 DNA follows: TGCAGTGCTAGAGCCCCTGGACAGTGGGCCGAGCAGTACTTC. The chain joins TRBV20-1 to TRBJ2-7; TRBD1 is a possible D gene (6 bases). Germline lookup yields CDR1 DFQATT and CDR2 SNEGSKA (reference sequence). This CDR3 contains 14 residues. Trimming took 1 base from V and 6 from J, leaving 16 bases between them.

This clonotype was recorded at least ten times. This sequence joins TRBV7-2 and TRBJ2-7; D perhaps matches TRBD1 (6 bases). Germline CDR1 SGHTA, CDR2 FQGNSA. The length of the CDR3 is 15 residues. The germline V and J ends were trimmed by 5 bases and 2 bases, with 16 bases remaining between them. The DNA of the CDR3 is TGTGCCAGCAGCACGGCCGGGACACCGGCCTACGAGCAGTACTTC. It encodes CASSTAGTPAYEQYF.

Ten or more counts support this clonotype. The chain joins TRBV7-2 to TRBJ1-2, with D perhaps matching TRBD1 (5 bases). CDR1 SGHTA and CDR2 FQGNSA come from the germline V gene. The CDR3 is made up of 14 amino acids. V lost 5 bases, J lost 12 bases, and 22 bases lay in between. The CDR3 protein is CASSPGAGVWLHTF. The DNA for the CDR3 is TGTGCCAGCAGCCCCGGGGCGGGGGTATGGCTCCACACCTTC.

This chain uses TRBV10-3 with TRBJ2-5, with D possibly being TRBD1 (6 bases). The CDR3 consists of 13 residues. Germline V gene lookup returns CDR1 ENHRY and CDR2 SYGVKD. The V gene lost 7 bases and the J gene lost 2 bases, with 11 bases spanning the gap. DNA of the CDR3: TGTGCCATCACCGACAGGCTTCAAGAGACCCAGTACTTC. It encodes CAITDRLQETQYF.

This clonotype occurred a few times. The CDR3 coding sequence is TGTGCCAGTAGTATAAAGCGAGTATTGAACACTGAAGCTTTCTTT. Its protein product is CASSIKRVLNTEAFF. The rearrangement links TRBV19 to TRBJ1-1; D ambiguous. Germline V gene data show CDR1 as LNHDA and CDR2 as SQIVND (reference sequence). V gave up 2 bases and J gave up 0 bases, with 10 bases separating them. This CDR3 is 15 amino acids long.

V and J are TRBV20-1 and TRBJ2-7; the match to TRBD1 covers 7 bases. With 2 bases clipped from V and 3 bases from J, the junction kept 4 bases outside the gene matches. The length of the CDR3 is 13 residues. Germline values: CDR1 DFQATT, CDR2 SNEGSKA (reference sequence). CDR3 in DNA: TGCAGTGCTAGAAGAGGGGGCATCTACGAGCAGTACTTC. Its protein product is CSARRGGIYEQYF.

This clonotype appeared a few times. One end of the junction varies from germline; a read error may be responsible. Here the CDR3 reads CDGFNYGYTF. The CDR3 DNA sequence: TGCGATGGGTTTAACTATGGCTACACCTTC. This chain connects TRBV28 to TRBJ1-2; no clear D gene. This CDR3 contains 10 residues. Per the germline V gene, CDR1 is MDHEN and CDR2 is SYDVKM.

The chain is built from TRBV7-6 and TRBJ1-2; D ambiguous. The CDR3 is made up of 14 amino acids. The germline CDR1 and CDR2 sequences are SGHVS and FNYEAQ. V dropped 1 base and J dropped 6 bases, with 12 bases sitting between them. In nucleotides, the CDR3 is TGTGCCAGCAGCTTAGAACCGGGAACAGATGGCTACACCTTC. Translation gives CASSLEPGTDGYTF.

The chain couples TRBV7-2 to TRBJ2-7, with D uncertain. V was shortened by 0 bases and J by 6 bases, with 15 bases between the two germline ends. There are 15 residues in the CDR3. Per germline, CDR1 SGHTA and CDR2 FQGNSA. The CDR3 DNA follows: TGTGCCAGCAGCTTAGCAACAGACGTTCTGATCGAGCAGTACTTC. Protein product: CASSLATDVLIEQYF.

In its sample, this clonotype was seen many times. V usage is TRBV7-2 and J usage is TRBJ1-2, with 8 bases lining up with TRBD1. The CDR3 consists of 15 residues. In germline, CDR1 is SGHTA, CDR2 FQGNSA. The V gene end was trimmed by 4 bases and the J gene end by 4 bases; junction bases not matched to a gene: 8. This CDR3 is CASSYPDRVGYGYTF. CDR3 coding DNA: TGTGCCAGCAGCTACCCGGACAGGGTCGGCTATGGCTACACCTTC.

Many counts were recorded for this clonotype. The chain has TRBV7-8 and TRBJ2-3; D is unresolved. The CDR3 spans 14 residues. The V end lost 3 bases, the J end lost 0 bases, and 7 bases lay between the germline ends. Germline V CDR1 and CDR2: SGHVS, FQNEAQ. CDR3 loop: CASSLMDSTDTQYF. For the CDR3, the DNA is TGTGCCAGCAGCTTGATGGACAGCACAGATACGCAGTATTTT.

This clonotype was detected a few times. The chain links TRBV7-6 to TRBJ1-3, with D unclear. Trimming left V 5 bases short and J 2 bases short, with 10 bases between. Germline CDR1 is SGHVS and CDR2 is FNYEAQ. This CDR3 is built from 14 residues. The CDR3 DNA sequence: TGTGCCAGCAGCCAGACGGCAGCTGGAAACACCATATATTTT. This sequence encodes CASSQTAAGNTIYF.

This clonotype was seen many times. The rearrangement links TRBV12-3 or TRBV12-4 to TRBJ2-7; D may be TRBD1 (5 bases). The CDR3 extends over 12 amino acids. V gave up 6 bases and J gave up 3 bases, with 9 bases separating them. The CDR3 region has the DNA TGTGCCAGCAGATCCGACAGCTACGAGCAGTACTTC. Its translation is CASRSDSYEQYF.